These 11 T cell receptor beta chains were all obtained from the same sample, sequenced in a study of cytomegalovirus exposure and HLA in healthy donors. The PCR made use of 60 Vbeta and 13 Jbeta primers. Repertoires were generated with immunoSEQ multiplex PCR, while TCRdb's copy carries only in-frame clones and drops some. The table includes about 180,000 clones, approximately 83% detected once. The specimen sequenced was PBMCs. These receptor sequences come from a boy younger than 10 in good health and CMV-seronegative.

V usage is TRBV5-4 and J usage is TRBJ2-5; 7 nucleotides match TRBD2. The CDR3 contains 17 residues. With V trimmed by 0 bases and J by 2 bases, 10 bases remained unmatched. Germline V gene lookup returns CDR1 SGHNT and CDR2 YYREEE (reference sequence). The CDR3 nucleotides are TGTGCCAGCAGCTTGGGGGGCCTAGCGGACAAACAAGAGACCCAGTACTTC. It is translated as CASSLGGLADKQETQYF.

V gene TRBV5-6 combines with J gene TRBJ2-7, with 7 bases aligning to TRBD2. J was trimmed by 9 bases and V by 3 bases; bases with no gene match: 6. This CDR3 contains 12 residues. CDR1 is SGHDT, CDR2 YYEEEE, per germline. Here the CDR3 reads CASSSWGGGQYV. The CDR3 DNA is TGTGCCAGCAGCTCCTGGGGGGGTGGGCAGTACGTC.

The rearrangement uses TRBV2 and TRBJ2-2, with D possibly being TRBD1 (7 bases). CDR1 and CDR2 from the germline V gene are SNHLY and FYNNEI. This CDR3 is 16 amino acids long. V was clipped by 4 bases and J by 0 bases, with 12 bases between them. CDR3 protein: CASSGRGLTNTGELFF. DNA for the CDR3: TGTGCCAGCAGTGGGAGGGGGCTAACGAACACCGGGGAGCTGTTTTTT. The entire variable domain, with the rest obtained from reference TRBV2 and TRBJ2-2, is as follows: EPEVTQTPSHQVTQMGQEVILRCVPISNHLYFYWYRQILGQKVEFLVSFYNNEISEKSEIFDDQFSVERPDGSNFTLKIRSTKLEDSAMYFCASSGRGLTNTGELFFGEGSRLTVL.

On this clone: This specimen includes other DNA sequences encoding the same CDR3. This chain links TRBV27 with TRBJ2-6; D is possibly TRBD2 (6 bases). Per germline, CDR1 MNHEY and CDR2 SMNVEV (reference sequence). This CDR3 region has 20 residues. Trimming cost V 1 base and J 2 bases, with 21 bases left between them. The CDR3 nucleotides are TGTGCCAGCAGTTTATACCCCATCCGACCTGGGGGGACTGGGGCCAACGTCCTGACTTTC. Its protein product is CASSLYPIRPGGTGANVLTF.

A single count supports this clone. The chain joins TRBV5-1 to TRBJ1-1; 7 bases map to TRBD1. Germline V CDR1 and CDR2: SGHRS, YFSETQ. J gave up 3 bases and V 1 base, and 6 bases lay outside the gene matches. The CDR3 has 15 residues. This chain's CDR3 is CASSLIGQGDTEAFF. DNA for the CDR3: TGCGCCAGCAGCTTGATCGGCCAGGGGGACACTGAAGCTTTCTTT.

The V and J genes are TRBV19 and TRBJ2-5; 14 bases map to TRBD2. The CDR3 covers 17 residues. With 5 bases clipped from V and 5 bases from J, the junction kept 10 bases outside the gene matches. Germline lookup yields CDR1 LNHDA and CDR2 SQIVND (reference sequence). The CDR3 protein is CASSLGLAGVGAETQYF. CDR3 nucleotides: TGTGCCAGTAGTCTGGGACTAGCGGGAGTTGGTGCGGAGACCCAGTACTTC.

This rearrangement joins TRBV5-4 to TRBJ2-5; D remains ambiguous. This CDR3 is 11 amino acids long. Germline CDR1 is SGHNT and CDR2 is YYREEE (reference sequence). The germline V and J ends were trimmed by 4 bases and 3 bases, with 4 bases remaining between them. In DNA form, the CDR3 reads TGTGCCAGCAGCCTTAAAGAGACCCAGTACTTC. Its translation: CASSLKETQYF.

The chain carries TRBV5-1 and TRBJ2-1; 7 nucleotides agree with TRBD2. Trimming cost V 4 bases and J 7 bases; bases outside gene matches: 14. The CDR3 runs 16 residues. CDR1 and CDR2 (germline): SGHRS, YFSETQ. CDR3 protein: CASSPVTSSSGNEQFF. In DNA, the CDR3 is TGCGCCAGCAGCCCGGTAACTAGTTCTAGCGGAAATGAGCAGTTCTTC.

The chain employs TRBV29-1 and TRBJ1-2, with D hard to call. CDR3 length: 13 residues. Per germline, CDR1 SQVTM and CDR2 ANQGSEA. Trimming left V 1 base short and J 8 bases short, with 14 bases between. The CDR3 region is CSVEANRERGYTF. CDR3 coding DNA: TGCAGCGTTGAAGCTAACCGGGAGAGAGGCTACACCTTC.

The CDR3 DNA follows: TGTGCCAGTAGTTTACCGGGACAGGGTACTCAGCCCCAGCATTTT. This gives the protein CASSLPGQGTQPQHF. The rearrangement uses TRBV19 and TRBJ1-5, with 9 bases lining up with TRBD1. This CDR3 comprises 15 residues. Germline-derived CDR1 and CDR2 are LNHDA and SQIVND (reference sequence). Losses at the gene ends were 5 bases for V and 6 bases for J; bases not matched to a gene: 8. Together with reference TRBV19 and TRBJ1-5, the CDR3 gives the full variable domain: DGGITQSPKYLFRKEGQNVTLSCEQNLNHDAMYWYRQDPGQGLRLIYYSQIVNDFQKGDIAEGYSVSREKKESFPLTVTSAQKNPTAFYLCASSLPGQGTQPQHFGDGTRLSIL.

The CDR3 is CASSERGGTEAFF. The CDR3 DNA is TGTGCCAGCAGTGAAAGGGGGGGCACTGAAGCTTTCTTT. The chain employs TRBV6-4 and TRBJ1-1; possibly TRBD1 for D (6 bases). Per the germline V gene, CDR1 is MRHNA and CDR2 is SNTAGT. Trimming stripped 3 bases from V and 4 bases from J, with 9 bases between. The CDR3 runs 13 residues.